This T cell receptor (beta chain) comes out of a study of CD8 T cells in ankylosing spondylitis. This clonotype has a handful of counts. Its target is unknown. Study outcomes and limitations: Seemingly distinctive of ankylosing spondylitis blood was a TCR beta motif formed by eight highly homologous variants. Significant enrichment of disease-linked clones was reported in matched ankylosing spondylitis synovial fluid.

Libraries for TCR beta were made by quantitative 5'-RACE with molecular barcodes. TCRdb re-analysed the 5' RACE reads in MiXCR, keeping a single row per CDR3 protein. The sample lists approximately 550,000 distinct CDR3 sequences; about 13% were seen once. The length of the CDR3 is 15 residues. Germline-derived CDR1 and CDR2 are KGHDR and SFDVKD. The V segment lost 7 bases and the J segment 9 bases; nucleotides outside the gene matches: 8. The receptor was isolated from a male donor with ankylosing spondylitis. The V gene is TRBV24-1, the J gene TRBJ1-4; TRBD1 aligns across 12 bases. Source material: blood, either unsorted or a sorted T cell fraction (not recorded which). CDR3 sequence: CATSPGQGAIQKLFF. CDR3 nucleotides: TGTGCCACCAGCCCGGGACAGGGGGCAATACAAAAACTGTTTTTT.